This T cell receptor (beta chain) was captured by sequencing in a study of cytomegalovirus exposure and HLA in healthy donors. General study results and limits: When analyzed later, the rates of TCR association showed variation by HLA locus, with DRB1 the most and HLA-C the fewest. The authors enumerated around 150 TCR beta chains as linked to cytomegalovirus.

Amplification used 60 Vbeta primers and 13 Jbeta primers. Clones were sequenced by immunoSEQ multiplex PCR, and TCRdb holds only the in-frame ones, with some missing. The data contain roughly 140,000 clones, approximately 81% of them singletons. This clone was seen a handful of times. Its antigen is unidentified. The source material was PBMCs. The receptor's source is a young man in good health and CMV-seronegative.

This CDR3 reads CASSYSTGEQFF. Here the CDR3 DNA reads TGTGCCAGCAGTTACTCGACAGGCGAGCAGTTCTTC. This sequence joins TRBV6-5 and TRBJ2-1; perhaps TRBD1 as D (6 bases). There are 12 residues in the CDR3. V dropped 0 bases and J dropped 10 bases, with 7 bases sitting between them. Germline V gene lookup returns CDR1 MNHEY and CDR2 SVGAGI.